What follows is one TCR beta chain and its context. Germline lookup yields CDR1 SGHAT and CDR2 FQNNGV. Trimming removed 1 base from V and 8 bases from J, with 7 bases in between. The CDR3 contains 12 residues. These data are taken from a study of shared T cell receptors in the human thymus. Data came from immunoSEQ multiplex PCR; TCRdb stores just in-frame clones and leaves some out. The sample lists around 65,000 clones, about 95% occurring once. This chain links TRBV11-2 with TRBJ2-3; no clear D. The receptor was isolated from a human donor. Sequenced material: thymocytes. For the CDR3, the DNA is TGTGCCAGCAGCTTAGCCTCAGGTACGCAGTATTTT. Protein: CASSLASGTQYF.